Below, 8 T cell receptor beta chains from the same sample are listed, as sequenced in a study of OX40 agonist ivuxolimab in advanced cancers. Generated by immunoSEQ multiplex PCR, the TCRdb table keeps only in-frame clones and is missing some. This table has about 66,000 clones, 83% appearing once. Sequenced material: CD4+ or CD8+ T cells sorted from blood, taken in a trial of the OX40 agonist ivuxolimab. The receptor set was obtained from an adult with an advanced solid tumor such as melanoma, head and neck, liver or kidney cancer.

This chain links TRBV10-1 with TRBJ2-1; weak D call: TRBD2 (5 bases). The germline V gene has CDR1 WNHNN and CDR2 SYGVQD (reference sequence). The CDR3 length is 15 residues. V was pared by 6 bases and J by 0 bases, with 12 bases between. The CDR3 loop reads CASSVSGSSYNEQFF. The CDR3 DNA sequence: TGCGCCAGCAGCGTCTCGGGAAGCTCCTACAATGAGCAGTTCTTC.

This chain uses TRBV14 with TRBJ2-7; a possible D gene is TRBD1 (5 bases). Trimming stripped 1 base from V and 3 bases from J, with 7 bases between. The CDR3 totals 13 residues. From germline, CDR1 is SGHDN and CDR2 FVKESK. The chain's CDR3 is CASSQVRGYEQYF. CDR3 coding DNA: TGTGCCAGCAGCCAAGTTAGGGGCTACGAGCAGTACTTC.

The CDR3 spells CASSTREGMDEKLFF. CDR3 DNA sequence: TGTGCCAGTAGTACACGGGAGGGCATGGATGAAAAACTGTTTTTT. The chain is built from TRBV19 and TRBJ1-4, with no clear D. CDR3 size: 15 residues. The germline V and J ends were trimmed by 4 bases and 6 bases, with 15 bases remaining between them. The germline CDR1 and CDR2 sequences are LNHDA and SQIVND (reference sequence).

The chain is built from TRBV11-3 and TRBJ2-5; TRBD2 matches 8 bases. V gave up 2 bases and J gave up 5 bases; unmatched junction bases: 7. Germline V gene sequence: CDR1 SGHNT, CDR2 YENEEA. This CDR3 has 15 amino acids. The CDR3 sequence: CASSLTLGGDETQYF. CDR3 in DNA: TGTGCCAGCAGCTTAACCCTCGGGGGGGACGAGACCCAGTACTTC.

The chain couples TRBV29-1 to TRBJ2-6; D unclear. Per the germline V gene, CDR1 is SQVTM and CDR2 is ANQGSEA. With 3 bases removed from V and 0 bases from J, the gap between germline ends came to 6 bases. The CDR3 runs to 14 residues. The CDR3 spells CSVDSVSGANVLTF. As DNA, the CDR3 is TGCAGCGTTGACAGCGTCTCTGGGGCCAACGTCCTGACTTTC.

This clone was recorded a few times. This rearrangement joins TRBV7-2 to TRBJ2-1, with D possibly called TRBD1 or TRBD2 (5 bases each). V was trimmed by 2 bases and J by 5 bases, leaving 13 bases between them. Germline CDR1 reads SGHTA; CDR2 reads FQGNSA. The CDR3 contains 15 residues. The CDR3 loop is CASSLTRGPNNEQFF. CDR3 bases: TGTGCCAGCAGCTTAACTAGGGGTCCAAACAATGAGCAGTTCTTC.

This sequence joins TRBV28 and TRBJ2-5; 9 bases line up with TRBD2. V gave up 7 bases and J gave up 1 base; unmatched junction bases: 7. The CDR3 is made up of 15 amino acids. Per the germline V gene, CDR1 is MDHEN and CDR2 is SYDVKM. The CDR3, as DNA: TGTGCCAGCACCTTAGCGGGAGCGCTCCAAGAGACCCAGTACTTC. Protein sequence: CASTLAGALQETQYF.

In its sample, this clone is medium-sized. The CDR3, as DNA: TGTGCCAGTAGTATGAAGGGGGACACTGAAGCTTTCTTT. This sequence encodes CASSMKGDTEAFF. V gene TRBV19 combines with J gene TRBJ1-1; possible D gene TRBD1, 6 bases. The CDR3 has 13 amino acids. Trimming removed 3 bases from V and 3 bases from J, with 8 bases in between. Germline V CDR1 and CDR2: LNHDA, SQIVND (reference sequence).